This entry features one TCR beta chain sequence. Antigen unknown. These data come from a study of cytomegalovirus exposure and HLA in healthy donors. The overall study: From 150 million to 200 million T cells, an earlier analysis saw roughly 100 million unique TCR beta sequences. General study results and limits: Confirmation was obtained in vitro that a few CMV-associated chains are specific for CMV antigens. Within an earlier analysis, most TCR beta V segments proved productive either about 87% or about 30% of the time.

The PCR ran on 60 Vbeta and 13 Jbeta primers. Per the study methods: Around 12 million of 80 million or so unique TCR beta chains were shared, per a later count. Clones were read by immunoSEQ multiplex PCR, and TCRdb kept only the in-frame ones, dropping some. V and J calls and clone size are copied from that table; D and trimming were computed from the DNA. The sample lists under 50,000 clones, about 85% occurring once. The source material was PBMCs. This clonotype originated in a woman aged 40 to 55 in good health and CMV-seropositive.

DNA of the CDR3: TGTGCCAGCAGCATATGGGACACTAATTCACCCCTCCACTTT. Translation gives CASSIWDTNSPLHF. V is TRBV13 and J is TRBJ1-6, with D possibly being TRBD1 (6 bases). The V gene's germline CDR1 is PRHDT and CDR2 FYEKMQ (reference sequence). V was trimmed by 5 bases and J by 6 bases, leaving 11 bases between them. The CDR3 covers 14 residues.